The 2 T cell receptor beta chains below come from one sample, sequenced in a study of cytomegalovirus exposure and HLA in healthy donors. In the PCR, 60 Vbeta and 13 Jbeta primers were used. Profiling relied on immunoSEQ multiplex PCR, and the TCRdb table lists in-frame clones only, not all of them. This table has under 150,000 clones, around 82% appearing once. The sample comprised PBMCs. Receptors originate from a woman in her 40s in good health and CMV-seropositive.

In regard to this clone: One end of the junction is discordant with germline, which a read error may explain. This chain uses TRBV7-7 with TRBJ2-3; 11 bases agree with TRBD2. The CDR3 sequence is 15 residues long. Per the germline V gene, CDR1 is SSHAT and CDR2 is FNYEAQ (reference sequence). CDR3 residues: CASSPGLADTDTQYF. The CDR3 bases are TGTGCTAGCAGCCCGGGACTAGCGGACACAGATACGCAGTATTTT. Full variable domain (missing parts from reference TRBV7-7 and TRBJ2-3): GAGVSQSPRYKVTKRGQDVTLRCDPISSHATLYWYQQALGQGPEFLTYFNYEAQPDKSGLPSDRFSAERPEGSISTLTIQRTEQRDSAMYRCASSPGLADTDTQYFGPGTRLTVL.

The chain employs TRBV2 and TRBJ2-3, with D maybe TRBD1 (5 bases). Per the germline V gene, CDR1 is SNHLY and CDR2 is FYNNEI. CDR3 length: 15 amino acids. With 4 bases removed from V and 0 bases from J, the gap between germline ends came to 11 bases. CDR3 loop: CASSAQGVSTDTQYF. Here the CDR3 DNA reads TGTGCCAGCAGTGCTCAGGGCGTAAGCACAGATACGCAGTATTTT.